The 32 T cell receptor beta chains given below trace back to one sample, sequenced in a study of somatic mutations in cytotoxic T cells in rheumatoid arthritis. Produced via immunoSEQ multiplex PCR; TCRdb's table is partial and in-frame only. The table lists 20,000 or so clones, over 75% of them singletons. Sample: CD8+ T cells sorted from blood. These receptors were taken from a woman between 45 and 65 years old in good health.

This clone occurred once. The V call is TRBV30, the J call TRBJ1-5; TRBD1 matches at 9 bases. The V gene end was trimmed by 6 bases and the J gene end by 1 base; junction bases not matched to a gene: 4. Germline CDR1 reads GTSNPN; CDR2 reads SVGIG (reference sequence). This CDR3 spans 14 amino acids. The CDR3 DNA reads as TGTGCCTGTCAGACAGGGGGAAGCAATCAGCCCCAGCATTTT. Translated: CACQTGGSNQPQHF.

This clone occurred once. The V gene is TRBV4-2, the J gene TRBJ2-6, with D uncertain. The germline V gene encodes CDR1 LGHNA and CDR2 YNFKEQ. The CDR3 runs 15 residues. V gave up 1 base and J gave up 4 bases, with 8 bases separating them. The CDR3 nucleotides read TGTGCCAGCAGCCAAGGAACGCCCGGGGCCAACGTCCTGACTTTC. This codes for CASSQGTPGANVLTF.

A few counts support this clone. The rearrangement links TRBV5-4 to TRBJ2-7, with D hard to call. CDR1 SGHNT and CDR2 YYREEE come from the germline V gene (reference sequence). The CDR3 has 13 amino acids. The V gene lost 2 bases and the J gene lost 2 bases, with 8 bases spanning the gap. The CDR3 sequence: CASSFSPAYEQYF. Here the CDR3 DNA reads TGTGCCAGCAGCTTCTCCCCGGCCTACGAGCAGTACTTC.

J is TRBJ2-1 and V is TRBV5-1; 9 nucleotides agree with TRBD1. J lost 9 bases, V lost 4 bases, and 5 bases had no gene match. The germline CDR1 and CDR2 sequences are SGHRS and YFSETQ. This CDR3 region has 13 residues. CDR3 residues: CASSQTGGREQFF. The CDR3 region has the DNA TGCGCCAGCAGCCAGACAGGGGGACGTGAGCAGTTCTTC.

The chain joins TRBV29-1 to TRBJ1-2, with D uncertain. Germline CDR1 and CDR2: SQVTM and ANQGSEA. V lost 0 bases to trimming and J lost 2 bases, with 10 bases between them. This CDR3 is built from 14 residues. Here the CDR3 reads CSVEDQESNYGYTF. The CDR3 DNA reads TGCAGCGTTGAAGACCAGGAGTCAAACTATGGCTACACCTTC.

CDR3 DNA sequence: TGTGCCAGCAGTCCTACACTCCCCGCACATGGATACTCTGGAAACACCATATATTTT. This translates into CASSPTLPAHGYSGNTIYF. J is TRBJ1-3 and V is TRBV27; D unclear. The CDR3 covers 19 residues. The germline V and J ends were trimmed by 5 bases and 0 bases, with 23 bases remaining between them. CDR1 MNHEY and CDR2 SMNVEV come from the germline V gene (reference sequence).

This clone was seen only a few times. V usage is TRBV4-1 and J usage is TRBJ2-7; 11 nucleotides match TRBD2. After removal of 1 base from V and 2 bases from J, the junction contained 4 bases not matched to a gene. The germline CDR1 and CDR2 sequences are MGHRA and YSYEKL. There are 16 residues in the CDR3. CDR3 nucleotide sequence: TGCGCCAGCAGCCAAGTGGCTAGCGGGGGGACCTACGAGCAGTACTTC. Protein product: CASSQVASGGTYEQYF.

This clone is medium-sized. The CDR3 region has the DNA TGTGCCAGCAGACAAGACCACGCCGACTCCTACGAGCAGTACTTC. It translates to CASRQDHADSYEQYF. The gene calls are TRBV2 and TRBJ2-7, with D unresolved. From germline, CDR1 is SNHLY and CDR2 FYNNEI. V shed 6 bases and J shed 0 bases, with 15 bases lying between them. The CDR3 covers 15 residues.

This rearrangement joins TRBV29-1 to TRBJ1-2; D is undetermined. Between the trimmed V and J ends, which lost 4 bases and 0 bases, there was a span of 9 bases. Germline CDR1 SQVTM, CDR2 ANQGSEA. There are 13 residues in the CDR3. This CDR3 is CSVVDGANYGYTF. The CDR3 nucleotides are TGCAGCGTTGTCGACGGGGCTAACTATGGCTACACCTTC.

The chain employs TRBV11-2 and TRBJ2-7; TRBD2 agrees at 11 bases. V gave up 1 base and J gave up 7 bases; unmatched junction bases: 6. The CDR3 has 15 amino acids. Looked up from germline, CDR1 is SGHAT and CDR2 is FQNNGV. Written as DNA, the CDR3 is TGTGCCAGCAGCTTAGGGGCTGCTAGCGGGAGGGAGCAGTACTTC. The encoded protein is CASSLGAASGREQYF.

The chain couples TRBV29-1 to TRBJ2-1; a weak D match, TRBD2 (6 bases). The length of the CDR3 is 15 residues. Germline V lookup: CDR1 SQVTM, CDR2 ANQGSEA. V dropped 0 bases and J dropped 7 bases, with 16 bases sitting between them. Here the CDR3 reads CSVEDNRETSNEQFF. CDR3 coding DNA: TGCAGCGTTGAAGATAACCGGGAGACGTCGAATGAGCAGTTCTTC.

The V gene is TRBV6-5, the J gene TRBJ2-7; perhaps TRBD1 as D (6 bases). This CDR3 comprises 13 residues. Trimming pared 8 bases from V and 0 bases from J, leaving 11 bases between. Per the germline V gene, CDR1 is MNHEY and CDR2 is SVGAGI. The CDR3 is CASGHRVSYEQYF. The CDR3 DNA sequence: TGTGCCAGCGGGCACAGGGTCTCCTACGAGCAGTACTTC.

This chain uses TRBV4-2 with TRBJ1-1, with TRBD1 identical over 7 bases. J gave up 5 bases and V 5 bases, and 2 bases lay outside the gene matches. CDR1 LGHNA and CDR2 YNFKEQ come from the germline V gene. The CDR3 is 12 amino acids. The CDR3 is CASSEGATEAFF. Here the CDR3 DNA reads TGTGCCAGCAGCGAGGGGGCAACTGAAGCTTTCTTT.

The rearrangement joins TRBV4-3 to TRBJ2-3; 13 bases are shared with TRBD2. This CDR3 comprises 16 residues. The germline V gene encodes CDR1 LGHNA and CDR2 YSLEER. With V trimmed by 0 bases and J by 4 bases, 1 base remained unmatched. This CDR3 reads CASSQELAGGPDTQYF. Here the CDR3 DNA reads TGCGCCAGCAGCCAAGAACTAGCGGGGGGGCCAGATACGCAGTATTTT.

The chain employs TRBV5-6 and TRBJ2-7; 12 nucleotides align to TRBD1. CDR1 SGHDT and CDR2 YYEEEE come from the germline V gene. The CDR3 consists of 15 residues. After removal of 1 base from V and 4 bases from J, the junction contained 3 bases not matched to a gene. The CDR3 DNA reads as TGTGCCAGCAGCTTGTCGGGACAGGGGGCTTACGAGCAGTACTTC. Its translation is CASSLSGQGAYEQYF. The variable domain in full, completed from reference TRBV5-6 and TRBJ2-7, reads DAGVTQSPTHLIKTRGQQVTLRCSPKSGHDTVSWYQQALGQGPQFIFQYYEEEERQRGNFPDRFSGHQFPNYSSELNVNALLLGDSALYLCASSLSGQGAYEQYFGPGTRLTVT.

The V gene is TRBV5-4, the J gene TRBJ1-1; no clear D gene. Trimming removed 0 bases from V and 6 bases from J, with 3 bases in between. Germline values: CDR1 SGHNT, CDR2 YYREEE (reference sequence). The CDR3 sequence is 11 residues long. The CDR3 DNA sequence: TGTGCCAGCAGCTTGGGGTCTGAAGCTTTCTTT. Encoded protein: CASSLGSEAFF.

This clone is medium-sized by share. V gene TRBV7-9 combines with J gene TRBJ2-7; 7 bases fit TRBD1. The CDR3 loop spans 13 amino acids. Trimming removed 5 bases from V and 5 bases from J; junction bases left unmatched: 6. Germline loops: CDR1 SEHNR, CDR2 FQNEAQ (reference sequence). In DNA form, the CDR3 reads TGTGCCAGCAGCCCAGACAGGGACCACGAGCAGTACTTC. Amino acids: CASSPDRDHEQYF.

This chain connects TRBV6-1 to TRBJ2-7; 9 bases line up with TRBD2. The CDR3 spans 15 residues. The J segment lost 5 bases and the V segment lost 4 bases, leaving 9 bases of the junction unmatched. The germline gives CDR1 MNHNS, CDR2 SASEGT. This chain's CDR3 is CASSVVAGEGNEQYF. DNA of the CDR3: TGTGCCAGCAGTGTTGTAGCGGGGGAAGGGAACGAGCAGTACTTC.

The chain uses TRBV4-2 and TRBJ2-1; 8 bases are a match to TRBD2. Germline CDR1 reads LGHNA; CDR2 reads YNFKEQ. The CDR3 loop spans 14 amino acids. V dropped 0 bases and J dropped 5; count of bases not matched to a gene: 0. CDR3 DNA sequence: TGTGCCAGCAGCCAAGAACTAGCGGACAATGAGCAGTTCTTC. It encodes CASSQELADNEQFF.

This clone appeared once. This rearrangement joins TRBV19 to TRBJ2-7, with TRBD1 as a possible D gene (7 bases). Germline V CDR1 and CDR2: LNHDA, SQIVND (reference sequence). This CDR3 spans 14 amino acids. V lost 5 bases and J lost 2, with 13 bases in between. The CDR3 spells CASSAQGGAYEQYF. In DNA form, the CDR3 reads TGTGCCAGTAGTGCCCAGGGGGGCGCCTACGAGCAGTACTTC.

The V and J genes are TRBV7-2 and TRBJ1-1; D gene uncertain. This CDR3 region has 13 residues. CDR1 is SGHTA and CDR2 is FQGNSA in the germline V gene. Trimming removed 3 bases at V and 1 base at J, with 6 bases between. In DNA, the CDR3 is TGTGCCAGCAGCTTGCAGGAGAACACTGAAGCTTTCTTT. Protein sequence: CASSLQENTEAFF.

The V call is TRBV6-1, the J call TRBJ2-7; tentative D call: TRBD2 (6 bases). Germline CDR1 MNHNS, CDR2 SASEGT. Trimming cost V 1 base and J 5 bases, with 12 bases left between them. CDR3 size: 14 residues. The CDR3 reads CASSEGLVSDEQYF. The CDR3 DNA reads as TGTGCCAGCAGTGAAGGACTAGTTTCAGACGAGCAGTACTTC.

V is TRBV28 and J is TRBJ1-5; D call uncertain. Germline loops: CDR1 MDHEN, CDR2 SYDVKM. V was trimmed by 3 bases and J by 11 bases, leaving 11 bases between them. There are 12 residues in the CDR3. The CDR3 here is CASSFALRAQHF. The CDR3, as DNA: TGTGCCAGCAGTTTCGCCCTGCGGGCCCAGCATTTT.

The chain couples TRBV4-2 to TRBJ2-1; D is possibly TRBD2 (5 bases). Germline V gives CDR1 LGHNA, CDR2 YNFKEQ. The ends were cut back, 0 bases at V and 0 bases at J, with 12 bases in the middle. This CDR3 comprises 17 residues. In DNA, the CDR3 is TGTGCCAGCAGCCAAGATAATGGGAGTTACTCCTACAATGAGCAGTTCTTC. Its protein product is CASSQDNGSYSYNEQFF.

The table lists this clone with a count of one. The chain couples TRBV2 to TRBJ1-4; no clear D gene. Trimming left V 7 bases short and J 7 bases short, with 22 bases between. Germline V gene lookup returns CDR1 SNHLY and CDR2 FYNNEI. The CDR3 loop spans 16 amino acids. This chain's CDR3 is CASKVLGSLGGEKLFF. The CDR3 nucleotides are TGTGCCAGCAAGGTGTTGGGTTCTTTAGGCGGTGAAAAACTGTTTTTT. The whole variable domain, remainder taken from reference TRBV2 and TRBJ1-4, is EPEVTQTPSHQVTQMGQEVILRCVPISNHLYFYWYRQILGQKVEFLVSFYNNEISEKSEIFDDQFSVERPDGSNFTLKIRSTKLEDSAMYFCASKVLGSLGGEKLFFGSGTQLSVL.

V is TRBV30 and J is TRBJ2-1; TRBD2 aligns across 7 bases. There are 15 residues in the CDR3. CDR1 and CDR2 (germline): GTSNPN, SVGIG (reference sequence). V lost 3 bases to trimming and J lost 2 bases; unmatched junction nucleotides: 7. The CDR3 bases are TGTGCCTGGAGGGCCAGGAGCGGGACCTACAATGAGCAGTTCTTC. Translated: CAWRARSGTYNEQFF.

The chain combines TRBV7-9 with TRBJ1-3; no firm D call. V lost 5 bases to trimming and J lost 0 bases, with 11 bases between them. The CDR3 has 15 residues. From germline, CDR1 is SEHNR and CDR2 FQNEAQ (reference sequence). CDR3 nucleotides: TGTGCCAGCAGCGACCGGGATGACTCTGGAAACACCATATATTTT. Amino acid sequence: CASSDRDDSGNTIYF.

Judged by abundance, this clone is medium-sized. This chain connects TRBV11-3 to TRBJ2-3, with D perhaps matching TRBD2 (5 bases). Trimming took 5 bases from V and 4 from J, leaving 7 bases between them. Germline-derived CDR1 and CDR2 are SGHNT and YENEEA. The CDR3 runs 12 residues. This chain's CDR3 is CASSRAADTQYF. As DNA, the CDR3 is TGTGCCAGCAGCAGAGCGGCAGATACGCAGTATTTT.

The V call is TRBV6-1, the J call TRBJ2-3, with a weak D call TRBD2 (7 bases). Germline-derived CDR1 and CDR2 are MNHNS and SASEGT. The CDR3 runs 15 residues. V lost 3 bases and J 6 bases, leaving 16 bases between the germline ends. CDR3 sequence (DNA): TGTGCCAGCAGTGAGTGGGAGGGGGTTGGGGATACGCAGTATTTT. Residues: CASSEWEGVGDTQYF.

The chain carries TRBV27 and TRBJ2-1; TRBD2 agrees at 10 bases. Trimming took 6 bases from V and 1 from J; bases not matched to a gene: 6. Germline-derived CDR1 and CDR2 are MNHEY and SMNVEV (reference sequence). This CDR3 is 16 amino acids long. The CDR3 sequence is CASSVSGGPSYNEQFF. The CDR3 DNA reads TGTGCCAGCAGCGTTAGCGGGGGGCCATCCTACAATGAGCAGTTCTTC.

J is TRBJ2-7 and V is TRBV7-9; 9 bases line up with TRBD1. V shed 5 bases and J 3 bases; nucleotides not matched to a gene: 5. Germline V gene sequence: CDR1 SEHNR, CDR2 FQNEAQ (reference sequence). The CDR3 totals 14 residues. CDR3 region: CASSRPDRGYEQYF. CDR3 bases: TGTGCCAGCAGCAGGCCGGACAGGGGCTACGAGCAGTACTTC. Supplemented by reference TRBV7-9 and TRBJ2-7, the full variable domain reads DTGVSQNPRHKITKRGQNVTFRCDPISEHNRLYWYRQTLGQGPEFLTYFQNEAQLEKSRLLSDRFSAERPKGSFSTLEIQRTEQGDSAMYLCASSRPDRGYEQYFGPGTRLTVT.

In its sample, this clone was seen once. V is TRBV9 and J is TRBJ1-5; D is perhaps TRBD1 (5 bases). Germline CDR1 is SGDLS and CDR2 is YYNGEE. CDR3 length: 15 amino acids. V lost 2 bases to trimming and J lost 3 bases, with 12 bases between them. DNA of the CDR3: TGTGCCAGCAGCGTGAGCGGGGCTTACAATCAGCCCCAGCATTTT. Translation: CASSVSGAYNQPQHF.